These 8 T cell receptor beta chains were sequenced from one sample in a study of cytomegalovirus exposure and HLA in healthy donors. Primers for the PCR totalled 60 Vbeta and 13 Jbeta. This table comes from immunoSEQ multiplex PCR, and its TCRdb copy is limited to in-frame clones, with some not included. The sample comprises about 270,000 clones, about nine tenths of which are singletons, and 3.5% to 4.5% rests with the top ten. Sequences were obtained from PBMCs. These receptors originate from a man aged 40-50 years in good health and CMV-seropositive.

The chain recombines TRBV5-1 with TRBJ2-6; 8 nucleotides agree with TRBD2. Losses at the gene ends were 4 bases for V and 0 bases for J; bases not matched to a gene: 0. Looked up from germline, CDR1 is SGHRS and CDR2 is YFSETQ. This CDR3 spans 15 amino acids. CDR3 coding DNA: TGCGCCAGCAGCCGGGGGGGCTCTGGGGCCAACGTCCTGACTTTC. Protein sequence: CASSRGGSGANVLTF. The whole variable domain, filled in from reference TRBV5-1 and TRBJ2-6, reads KAGVTQTPRYLIKTRGQQVTLSCSPISGHRSVSWYQQTPGQGLQFLFEYFSETQRNKGNFPGRFSGRQFSNSRSEMNVSTLELGDSALYLCASSRGGSGANVLTFGAGSRLTVL.

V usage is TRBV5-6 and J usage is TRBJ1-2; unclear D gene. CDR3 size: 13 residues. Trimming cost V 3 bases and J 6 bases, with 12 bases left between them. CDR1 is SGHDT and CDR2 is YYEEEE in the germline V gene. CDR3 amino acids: CASSSRYINGYTF. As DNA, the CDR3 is TGTGCCAGCAGCTCCAGATATATTAATGGCTACACCTTC.

The CDR3: CASSQGYRLAGLSYNEQFF. In DNA, the CDR3 is TGCGCCAGCAGCCAAGGATATAGACTAGCGGGGCTATCCTACAATGAGCAGTTCTTC. The rearrangement joins TRBV4-3 to TRBJ2-1; 11 bases agree with TRBD2. J was trimmed by 1 base and V by 1 base; bases with no gene match: 9. This CDR3 contains 19 residues. Germline V CDR1 and CDR2: LGHNA, YSLEER.

As DNA, the CDR3 is TGTGCCAGCAGCTGCCGGCGGAGGGACACTGAAGCTTTCTTT. It yields the protein CASSCRRRDTEAFF. This chain uses TRBV7-3 with TRBJ1-1; D is undetermined. V lost 4 bases and J 3 bases, leaving 12 bases between the germline ends. This CDR3 contains 14 residues. The germline CDR1 and CDR2 sequences are SGHTA and FQGTGA.

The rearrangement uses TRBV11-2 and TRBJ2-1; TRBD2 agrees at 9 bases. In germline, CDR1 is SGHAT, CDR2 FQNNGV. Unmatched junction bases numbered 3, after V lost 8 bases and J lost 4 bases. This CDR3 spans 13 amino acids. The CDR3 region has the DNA TGTGCCAGCGCGGGAGGGGGATACAATGAGCAGTTCTTC. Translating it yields CASAGGGYNEQFF.

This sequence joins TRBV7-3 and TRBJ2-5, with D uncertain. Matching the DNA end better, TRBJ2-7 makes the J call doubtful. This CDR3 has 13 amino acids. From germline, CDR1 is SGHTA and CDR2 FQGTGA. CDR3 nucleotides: TGTGCCAGCAGCTTAACTTCTTCGTACGAGCAGTACTTC. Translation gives CASSLTSSYEQYF.

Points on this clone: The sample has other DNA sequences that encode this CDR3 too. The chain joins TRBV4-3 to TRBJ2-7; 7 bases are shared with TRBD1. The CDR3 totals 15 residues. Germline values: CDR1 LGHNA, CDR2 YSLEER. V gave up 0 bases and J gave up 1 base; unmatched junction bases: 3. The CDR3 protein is CASSQDRQGSYEQYF. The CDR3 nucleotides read TGCGCCAGCAGCCAAGATCGACAGGGATCCTACGAGCAGTACTTC.

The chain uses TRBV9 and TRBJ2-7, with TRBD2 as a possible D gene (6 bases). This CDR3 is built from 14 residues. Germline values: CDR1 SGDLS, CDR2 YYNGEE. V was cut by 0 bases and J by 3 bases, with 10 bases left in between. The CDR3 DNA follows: TGTGCCAGCAGCGTAGACGGGAGTATCTACGAGCAGTACTTC. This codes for CASSVDGSIYEQYF. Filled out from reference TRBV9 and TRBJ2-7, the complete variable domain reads DSGVTQTPKHLITATGQRVTLRCSPRSGDLSVYWYQQSLDQGLQFLIQYYNGEERAKGNILERFSAQQFPDLHSELNLSSLELGDSALYFCASSVDGSIYEQYFGPGTRLTVT.